This T cell receptor beta chain was sequenced during a study of regulatory T cells in long-lasting Graves disease. Researchers made TCR beta libraries by using iRepertoire HTBI primers and running Arm-PCR on CDR3 regions. MiXCR, applied by TCRdb to the multiplex PCR reads, yields one record per CDR3 protein. This sample has fewer than 500,000 distinct CDR3 sequences, with about 16% found just once. This clonotype was seen at least ten times. The time point: newly diagnosed GD, antithyroid drugs for less than 3 months. The authors made the TCR library using RNA they extracted from PBMCs. Per the germline V gene, CDR1 is MNHEY and CDR2 is SVGEGT. The V gene lost 4 bases and the J gene lost 5 bases, with 12 bases spanning the gap. The CDR3 loop spans 13 amino acids. These same records also appear under a second study, on T cells in Graves' hyperthyroidism and ophthalmopathy. That publication notes: Exclusion of patients followed from uncontrolled infection, other autoimmune disease, pregnancy or lactation. Most expanded thyroid clonotypes above 0.001 recurred in blood.

V is TRBV6-2 or TRBV6-3 and J is TRBJ2-7; D might be TRBD1 (6 bases). The sequencing here drew on peripheral blood mononuclear cells (PBMCs), taken at new diagnosis, from a patient treated with antithyroid drugs. The TCR sequence derives from a man aged 35-49 years with Graves disease. CDR3 bases: TGTGCCAGCAGTTGGGACACGCGCAACGAGCAGTACTTC. Its protein is CASSWDTRNEQYF.